This T cell receptor beta chain was captured in a study of blood T cells in healthy people across ages. A sample-barcoded 5' primer and a J-beta primer mix were used in a second PCR of about 6 to 12 cycles. TCRdb ran MiXCR on the 5' RACE reads and lists one entry per CDR3 protein. The sample yields some 940,000 distinct CDR3 sequences, roughly 29% seen once. These sequences were also reported in another study, on T cells of mothers and their children. As reported in that work: In each mother, TCR beta CDR3 reads exceeded 8 million; in each child, they numbered approximately 3 million.

This TCR came from a woman in her thirties or forties in good health. The material sequenced was blood.

In nucleotides, the CDR3 is TGTGCCAGCAATCCCCCGGGACTGCATAATTCACCCCTCCACTTT. It codes for CASNPPGLHNSPLHF. This chain links TRBV2 with TRBJ1-6; maybe TRBD1 (5 bases). CDR1 and CDR2 (germline): SNHLY, FYNNEI. CDR3 length equals 15 residues. V was cut by 7 bases and J by 5 bases, with 15 bases left in between. Filled out from reference TRBV2 and TRBJ1-6, the complete variable domain reads EPEVTQTPSHQVTQMGQEVILRCVPISNHLYFYWYRQILGQKVEFLVSFYNNEISEKSEIFDDQFSVERPDGSNFTLKIRSTKLEDSAMYFCASNPPGLHNSPLHFGNGTRLTVT.